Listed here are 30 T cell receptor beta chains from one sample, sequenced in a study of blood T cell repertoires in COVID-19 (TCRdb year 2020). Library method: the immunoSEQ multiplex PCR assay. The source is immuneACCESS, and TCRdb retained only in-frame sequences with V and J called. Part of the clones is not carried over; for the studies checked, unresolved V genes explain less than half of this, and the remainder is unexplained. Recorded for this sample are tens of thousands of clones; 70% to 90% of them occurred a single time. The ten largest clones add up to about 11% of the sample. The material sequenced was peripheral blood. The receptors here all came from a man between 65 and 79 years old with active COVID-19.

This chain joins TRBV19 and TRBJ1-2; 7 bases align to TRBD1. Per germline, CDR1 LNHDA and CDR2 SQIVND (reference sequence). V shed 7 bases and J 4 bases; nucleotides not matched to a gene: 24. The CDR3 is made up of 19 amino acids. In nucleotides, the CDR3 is TGTGCCAGTAATACACTAACCGACCCGCGGCGACAGGGCTTCTATGGCTACACCTTC. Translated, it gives CASNTLTDPRRQGFYGYTF.

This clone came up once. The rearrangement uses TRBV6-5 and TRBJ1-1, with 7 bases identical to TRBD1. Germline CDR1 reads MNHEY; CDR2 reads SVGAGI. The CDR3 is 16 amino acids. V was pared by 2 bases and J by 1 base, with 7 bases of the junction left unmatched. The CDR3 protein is CASSYLRQGSNTEAFF. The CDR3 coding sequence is TGTGCCAGCAGTTACCTTCGACAGGGCTCGAACACTGAAGCTTTCTTT.

DNA of the CDR3: TGTGCCAGCAGCCTGGACACCAGGTACACCGGGGAGCTGTTTTTT. Translating gives CASSLDTRYTGELFF. The rearrangement joins TRBV6-6 to TRBJ2-2; possible D gene TRBD1, 5 bases. The CDR3 contains 15 residues. CDR1 and CDR2 from the germline V gene are MNHNY and SVGAGI (reference sequence). Deletions cut 6 bases from V and 3 bases from J, with 14 bases between.

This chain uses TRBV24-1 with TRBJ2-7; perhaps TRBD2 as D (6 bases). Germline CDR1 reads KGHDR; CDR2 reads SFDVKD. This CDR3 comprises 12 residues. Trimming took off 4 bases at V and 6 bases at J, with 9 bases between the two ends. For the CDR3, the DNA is TGTGCCACCAGTGACCCCGGGGGCGAGCAGTACTTC. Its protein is CATSDPGGEQYF.

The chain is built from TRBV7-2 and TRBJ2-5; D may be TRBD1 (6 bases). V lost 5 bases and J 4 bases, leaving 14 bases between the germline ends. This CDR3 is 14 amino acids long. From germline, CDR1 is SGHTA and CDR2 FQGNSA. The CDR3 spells CASSLVGAPETQYF. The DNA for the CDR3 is TGTGCCAGCAGCCTGGTGGGGGCCCCAGAGACCCAGTACTTC.

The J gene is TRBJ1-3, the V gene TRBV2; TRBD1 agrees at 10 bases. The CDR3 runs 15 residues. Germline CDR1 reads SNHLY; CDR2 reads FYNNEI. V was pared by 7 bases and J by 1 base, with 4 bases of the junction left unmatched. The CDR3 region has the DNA TGTGCCAGCAAGTCGGGACAGGGGTCTGGAAACACCATATATTTT. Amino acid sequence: CASKSGQGSGNTIYF.

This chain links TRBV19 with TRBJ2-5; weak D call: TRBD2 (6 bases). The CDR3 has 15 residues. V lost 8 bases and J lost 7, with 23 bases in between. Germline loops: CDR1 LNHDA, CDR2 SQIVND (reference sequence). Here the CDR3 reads CASQNADNWGGTQYF. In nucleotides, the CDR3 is TGTGCCAGTCAAAACGCGGACAACTGGGGAGGGACCCAGTACTTC.

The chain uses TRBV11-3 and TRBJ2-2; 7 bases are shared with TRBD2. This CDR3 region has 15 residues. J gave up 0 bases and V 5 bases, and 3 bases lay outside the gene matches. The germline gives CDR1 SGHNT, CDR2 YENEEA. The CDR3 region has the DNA TGTGCCAGCAGCGGGGGAGGGACGAACACCGGGGAGCTGTTTTTT. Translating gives CASSGGGTNTGELFF.

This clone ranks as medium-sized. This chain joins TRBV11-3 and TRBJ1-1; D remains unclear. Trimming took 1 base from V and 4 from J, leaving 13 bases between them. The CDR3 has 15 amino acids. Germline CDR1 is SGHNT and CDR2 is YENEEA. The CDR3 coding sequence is TGTGCCAGCAGCTTAGGAGGGAAGGTAGGCACTGAAGCTTTCTTT. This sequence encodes CASSLGGKVGTEAFF.

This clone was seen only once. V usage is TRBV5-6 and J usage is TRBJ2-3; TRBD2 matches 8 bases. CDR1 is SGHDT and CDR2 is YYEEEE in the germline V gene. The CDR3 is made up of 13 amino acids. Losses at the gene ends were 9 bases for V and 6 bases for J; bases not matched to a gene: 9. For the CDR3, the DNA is TGTGCCACCGGGGGGGGGCGTTGGGATACGCAGTATTTT. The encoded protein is CATGGGRWDTQYF.

The CDR3 DNA is TGTGCCAGCAGCCAAGATCCCGGGGGTAGCGGGGAAAGAGATACGCAGTATTTT. Protein: CASSQDPGGSGERDTQYF. V and J are TRBV4-2 and TRBJ2-3; 8 bases line up with TRBD2. Losses at the gene ends were 0 bases for V and 5 bases for J; bases not matched to a gene: 13. CDR1 and CDR2 (germline): LGHNA, YNFKEQ. This CDR3 is built from 18 residues.

The CDR3 DNA is TGCGCCAGCAGCCAAGATAGAGTAGGGGGCTCTGGCTACACCTTC. The encoded protein is CASSQDRVGGSGYTF. The chain joins TRBV4-3 to TRBJ1-2, with 7 bases fitting TRBD1. After removal of 0 bases from V and 7 bases from J, the junction contained 8 bases not matched to a gene. From germline, CDR1 is LGHNA and CDR2 YSLEER. The CDR3 length is 15 residues.

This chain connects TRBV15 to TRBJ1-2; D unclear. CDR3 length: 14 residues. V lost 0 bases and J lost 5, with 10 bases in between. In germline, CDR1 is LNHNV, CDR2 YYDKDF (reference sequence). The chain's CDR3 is CATSREAYGYGYTF. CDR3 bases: TGTGCCACCAGCAGAGAGGCGTACGGGTATGGCTACACCTTC.

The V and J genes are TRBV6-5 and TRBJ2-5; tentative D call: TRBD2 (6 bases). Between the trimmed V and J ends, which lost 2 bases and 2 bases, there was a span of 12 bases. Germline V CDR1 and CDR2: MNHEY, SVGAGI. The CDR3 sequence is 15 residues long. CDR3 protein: CASSYGRGPQETQYF. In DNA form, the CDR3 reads TGTGCCAGCAGTTACGGGCGGGGACCACAAGAGACCCAGTACTTC.

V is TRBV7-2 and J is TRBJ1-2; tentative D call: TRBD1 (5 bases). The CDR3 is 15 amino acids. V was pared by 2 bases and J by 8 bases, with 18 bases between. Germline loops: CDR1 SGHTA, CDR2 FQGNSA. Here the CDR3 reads CASSLNPGAAGGYTF. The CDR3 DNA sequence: TGTGCCAGCAGCTTAAACCCCGGGGCGGCGGGAGGCTACACCTTC.

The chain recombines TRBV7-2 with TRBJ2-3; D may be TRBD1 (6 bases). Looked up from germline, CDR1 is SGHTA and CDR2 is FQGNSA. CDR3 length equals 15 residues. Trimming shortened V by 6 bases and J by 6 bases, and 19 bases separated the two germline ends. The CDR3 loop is CASSRNRGGWDTQYF. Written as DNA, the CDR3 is TGTGCCAGCAGTAGGAACCGAGGGGGTTGGGATACGCAGTATTTT.

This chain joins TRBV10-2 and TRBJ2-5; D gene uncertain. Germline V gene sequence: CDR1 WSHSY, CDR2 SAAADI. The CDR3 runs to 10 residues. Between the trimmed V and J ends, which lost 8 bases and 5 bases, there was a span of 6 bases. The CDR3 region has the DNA TGCGCCAGCGGCATTGAGACCCAGTACTTC. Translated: CASGIETQYF.

The CDR3 bases are TGCGCCAGCAGAAAGGGGTACAATCAGCCCCAGCATTTT. Its translation: CASRKGYNQPQHF. The chain has TRBV5-1 and TRBJ1-5, with D possibly TRBD1 on 5 matching bases. The CDR3 spans 13 residues. The V and J ends lost 5 bases and 3 bases respectively, with 9 bases between them. Germline CDR1 SGHRS, CDR2 YFSETQ. The complete variable domain, with remaining parts taken from reference TRBV5-1 and TRBJ1-5, reads KAGVTQTPRYLIKTRGQQVTLSCSPISGHRSVSWYQQTPGQGLQFLFEYFSETQRNKGNFPGRFSGRQFSNSRSEMNVSTLELGDSALYLCASRKGYNQPQHFGDGTRLSIL.

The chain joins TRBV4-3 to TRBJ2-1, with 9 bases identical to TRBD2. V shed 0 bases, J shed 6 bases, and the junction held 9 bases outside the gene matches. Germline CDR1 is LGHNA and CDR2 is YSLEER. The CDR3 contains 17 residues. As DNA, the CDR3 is TGCGCCAGCAGCCAAGACGGCGCGGGGGGGCTTCTCAATGAGCAGTTCTTC. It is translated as CASSQDGAGGLLNEQFF.

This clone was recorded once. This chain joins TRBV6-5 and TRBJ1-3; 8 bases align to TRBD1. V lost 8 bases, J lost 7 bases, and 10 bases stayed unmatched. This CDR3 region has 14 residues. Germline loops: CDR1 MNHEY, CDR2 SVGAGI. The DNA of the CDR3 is TGTGCCAGCCGTCGGACAGGGCTGGATAACACCATATATTTT. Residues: CASRRTGLDNTIYF.

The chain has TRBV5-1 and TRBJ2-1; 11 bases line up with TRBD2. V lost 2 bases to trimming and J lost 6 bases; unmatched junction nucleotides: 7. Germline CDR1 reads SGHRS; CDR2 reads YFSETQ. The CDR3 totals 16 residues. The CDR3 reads CASSLTTSGGPNEQFF. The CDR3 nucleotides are TGCGCCAGCAGCTTAACCACTAGCGGGGGTCCCAATGAGCAGTTCTTC.

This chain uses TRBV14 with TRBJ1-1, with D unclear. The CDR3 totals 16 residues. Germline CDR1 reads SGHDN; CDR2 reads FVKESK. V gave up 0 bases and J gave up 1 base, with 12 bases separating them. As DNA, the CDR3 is TGTGCCAGCAGCCAAGATCTTAACGGTGAGAACACTGAAGCTTTCTTT. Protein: CASSQDLNGENTEAFF.

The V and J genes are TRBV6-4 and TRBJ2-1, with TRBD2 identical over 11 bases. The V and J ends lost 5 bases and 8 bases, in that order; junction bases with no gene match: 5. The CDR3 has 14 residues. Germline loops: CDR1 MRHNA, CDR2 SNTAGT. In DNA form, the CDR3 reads TGTGCCAGCAGTCCGGGACTAGCGGCCGATGAGCAGTTCTTC. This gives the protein CASSPGLAADEQFF.

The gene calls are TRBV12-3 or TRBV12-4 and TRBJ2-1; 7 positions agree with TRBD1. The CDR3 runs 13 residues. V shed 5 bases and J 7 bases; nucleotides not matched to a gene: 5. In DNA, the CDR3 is TGTGCCAGCAGTCCAAGGGACAGTAATGAGCAGTTCTTC. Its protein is CASSPRDSNEQFF.

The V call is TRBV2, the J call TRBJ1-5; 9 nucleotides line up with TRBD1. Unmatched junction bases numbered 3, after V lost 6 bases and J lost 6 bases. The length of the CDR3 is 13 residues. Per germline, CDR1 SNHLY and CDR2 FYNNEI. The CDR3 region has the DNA TGTGCCAGCAGGGACAGGGGTCTTCAGCCCCAGCATTTT. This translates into CASRDRGLQPQHF.

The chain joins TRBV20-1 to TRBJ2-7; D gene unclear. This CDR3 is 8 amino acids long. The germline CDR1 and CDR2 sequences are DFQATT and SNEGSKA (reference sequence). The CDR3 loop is CRRDEQYF. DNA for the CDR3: TGCAGACGGGACGAGCAGTACTTC.

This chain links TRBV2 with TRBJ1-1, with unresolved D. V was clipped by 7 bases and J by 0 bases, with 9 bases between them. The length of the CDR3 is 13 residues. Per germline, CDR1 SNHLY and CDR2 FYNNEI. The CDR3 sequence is CASMWRVNTEAFF. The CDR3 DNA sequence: TGTGCCAGCATGTGGAGGGTGAACACTGAAGCTTTCTTT.

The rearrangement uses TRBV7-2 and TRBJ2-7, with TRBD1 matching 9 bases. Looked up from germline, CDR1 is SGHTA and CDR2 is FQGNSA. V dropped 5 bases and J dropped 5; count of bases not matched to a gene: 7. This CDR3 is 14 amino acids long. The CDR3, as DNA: TGTGCCAGCAGCCGGGACAGGGCCCAGCACGAGCAGTACTTC. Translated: CASSRDRAQHEQYF.

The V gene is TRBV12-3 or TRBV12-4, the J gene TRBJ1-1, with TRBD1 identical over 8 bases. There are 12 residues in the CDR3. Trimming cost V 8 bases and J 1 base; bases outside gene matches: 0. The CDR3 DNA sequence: TGTGCCAGCGGACAGGGGAACACTGAAGCTTTCTTT. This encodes CASGQGNTEAFF.

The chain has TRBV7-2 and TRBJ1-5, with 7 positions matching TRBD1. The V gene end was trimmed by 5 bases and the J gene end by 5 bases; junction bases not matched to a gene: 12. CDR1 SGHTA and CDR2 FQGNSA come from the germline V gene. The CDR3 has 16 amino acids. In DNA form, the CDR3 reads TGTGCCAGCAGCATATACTCAGGGGGTCGATATCAGCCCCAGCATTTT. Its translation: CASSIYSGGRYQPQHF.